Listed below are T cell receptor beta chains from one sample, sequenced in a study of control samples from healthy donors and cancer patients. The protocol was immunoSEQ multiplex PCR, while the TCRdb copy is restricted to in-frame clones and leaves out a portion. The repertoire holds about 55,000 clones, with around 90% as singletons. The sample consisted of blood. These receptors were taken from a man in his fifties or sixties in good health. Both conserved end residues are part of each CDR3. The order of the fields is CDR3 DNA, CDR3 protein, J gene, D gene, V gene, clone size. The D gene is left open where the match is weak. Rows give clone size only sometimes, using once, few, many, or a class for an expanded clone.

CDR3nt: TGCGCCAGCAGCCTAGACAGGGACTCCGAGCAGTACTTC
CDR3aa: CASSLDRDSEQYF
j_gene: TRBJ2-7
d_gene: -
v_gene: TRBV5-1
abundance: -

CDR3nt: TGTGCCAGCAGTTTATGGCTGGATGAGCAGTTCTTC
CDR3aa: CASSLWLDEQFF
j_gene: TRBJ2-1
d_gene: -
v_gene: TRBV28
abundance: -

CDR3nt: TGTGCCAGCTCACCGAACGGGGGGAATAGAGATACGCAGTATTTT
CDR3aa: CASSPNGGNRDTQYF
j_gene: TRBJ2-3
d_gene: TRBD2
v_gene: TRBV18
abundance: few

CDR3nt: TGTGCCAGCAGCTTAGTTCCCAGCTACGAGCAGTACTTC
CDR3aa: CASSLVPSYEQYF
j_gene: TRBJ2-7
d_gene: -
v_gene: TRBV11-2
abundance: -

CDR3nt: TGTGCCAGCAGGACTAGCGGGAGTTCCGAGCAGTACTTC
CDR3aa: CASRTSGSSEQYF
j_gene: TRBJ2-7
d_gene: TRBD2
v_gene: TRBV2
abundance: -

CDR3nt: TGTGCCAGCAGTGACCCCACAGGGCCTACGGTGGATACGCAGTATTTT
CDR3aa: CASSDPTGPTVDTQYF
j_gene: TRBJ2-3
d_gene: -
v_gene: TRBV2
abundance: -

CDR3nt: TGCAGTGCTAGTCGACTCGATCCCTACGAGCAGTACTTC
CDR3aa: CSASRLDPYEQYF
j_gene: TRBJ2-7
d_gene: -
v_gene: TRBV20-1
abundance: -

CDR3nt: TGTGCCATCAGTGAGTCGACATCCCCCGGCGCAGAAGAGCAGTACTTC
CDR3aa: CAISESTSPGAEEQYF
j_gene: TRBJ2-7
d_gene: -
v_gene: TRBV10-3
abundance: -

CDR3nt: TGTGCCAGCAGTTACCCCGTTGGGAGCGGGAGGGATCCCTACGAGCAGTACTTC
CDR3aa: CASSYPVGSGRDPYEQYF
j_gene: TRBJ2-7
d_gene: TRBD2
v_gene: TRBV6-2/TRBV6-3
abundance: -

CDR3nt: TGTGCCAGCAGCACCAGGGGAGGGCCAAATGAGCAGTTCTTC
CDR3aa: CASSTRGGPNEQFF
j_gene: TRBJ2-1
d_gene: -
v_gene: TRBV7-6
abundance: -

CDR3nt: TGTGCCAGCAGCGTAGGGATTAGCGGGACAGGGTCCACAGATACGCAGTATTTT
CDR3aa: CASSVGISGTGSTDTQYF
j_gene: TRBJ2-3
d_gene: -
v_gene: TRBV9
abundance: -

CDR3nt: TGTGCCAGCATGAAACAGGGAGGTCCTGGAAACACCATATATTTT
CDR3aa: CASMKQGGPGNTIYF
j_gene: TRBJ1-3
d_gene: -
v_gene: TRBV2
abundance: once

CDR3nt: TGTGCCAGCAGCAGTGGGGGATCGACAGGTCCGACTTGGGGCTACACCTTC
CDR3aa: CASSSGGSTGPTWGYTF
j_gene: TRBJ1-2
d_gene: -
v_gene: TRBV28
abundance: -

CDR3nt: TGCGCCAGCAGCTTGGAAGGGAATGAGCAGTTCTTC
CDR3aa: CASSLEGNEQFF
j_gene: TRBJ2-1
d_gene: -
v_gene: TRBV5-1
abundance: -

CDR3nt: -
CDR3aa: CASPEGQLRAVLRAGHYEQYF
j_gene: TRBJ2-7
d_gene: -
v_gene: TRBV12-2
abundance: -

CDR3nt: TGTGCCAGCAGCCTCAGCCAGGGATCACCTAACTATGGCTACACCTTC
CDR3aa: CASSLSQGSPNYGYTF
j_gene: TRBJ1-2
d_gene: -
v_gene: TRBV9
abundance: -

CDR3nt: TGTGCCATCAGAGCGCCGGGACAGGGGGATTTGAATGAGCAGTTCTTC
CDR3aa: CAIRAPGQGDLNEQFF
j_gene: TRBJ2-1
d_gene: TRBD1
v_gene: TRBV10-3
abundance: -

CDR3nt: TGTGCCAGCCGGACAGGGACTATCCCCACAGATACGCAGTATTTT
CDR3aa: CASRTGTIPTDTQYF
j_gene: TRBJ2-3
d_gene: -
v_gene: TRBV28
abundance: -

CDR3nt: TGTGCCAGCAGTCAAGGACTGATGAGCTCCTACGAGCAGTACTTC
CDR3aa: CASSQGLMSSYEQYF
j_gene: TRBJ2-7
d_gene: -
v_gene: TRBV6-6
abundance: -

CDR3nt: TGTGCCAGCAGTCCTCCGGGACAGGGATTCTCTGGCTACACCTTC
CDR3aa: CASSPPGQGFSGYTF
j_gene: TRBJ1-2
d_gene: TRBD1
v_gene: TRBV28
abundance: -

CDR3nt: TGTGCCAGCTCGGGACAGCCGAGCTCCTATAATTCACCCCTCCACTTT
CDR3aa: CASSGQPSSYNSPLHF
j_gene: TRBJ1-6
d_gene: TRBD1
v_gene: TRBV18
abundance: -

CDR3nt: TGTGCCAGCAGCCAAGCGGACAGCCAACGGACAGATACGCAGTATTTT
CDR3aa: CASSQADSQRTDTQYF
j_gene: TRBJ2-3
d_gene: -
v_gene: TRBV5-4
abundance: -

CDR3nt: TGTGCCAGCAGCGGTCGAGGAGGGGAGTTCAACTACGAGCAGTACTTC
CDR3aa: CASSGRGGEFNYEQYF
j_gene: TRBJ2-7
d_gene: -
v_gene: TRBV7-2
abundance: -

CDR3nt: TGTGCCAGTAGTACGGTCACAGGGGGCAATCAGCCCCAGCATTTT
CDR3aa: CASSTVTGGNQPQHF
j_gene: TRBJ1-5
d_gene: TRBD1
v_gene: TRBV19
abundance: -

CDR3nt: TGTGCCAGCAGCTTGGAGTCAGGGTATGGCTACACCTTC
CDR3aa: CASSLESGYGYTF
j_gene: TRBJ1-2
d_gene: -
v_gene: TRBV5-5
abundance: once

CDR3nt: TGTGCCAGCAGTTTAATAACTAGCGGCTCCTACGAGCAGTACTTC
CDR3aa: CASSLITSGSYEQYF
j_gene: TRBJ2-7
d_gene: TRBD2
v_gene: TRBV28
abundance: -

CDR3nt: TGTGCCAGCAGCGTAGCTCCGGGGAATGAGCAGTTCTTC
CDR3aa: CASSVAPGNEQFF
j_gene: TRBJ2-1
d_gene: -
v_gene: TRBV9
abundance: -

CDR3nt: TGTGCCAGCAGCTTAGGCTCGGTCTCCTTAGCCAAAAACATTCAGTACTTC
CDR3aa: CASSLGSVSLAKNIQYF
j_gene: TRBJ2-4
d_gene: -
v_gene: TRBV7-9
abundance: -

CDR3nt: TGTGCCAGCAGCTCCAACAGGGGGCTATCTGAAAAACTGTTTTTT
CDR3aa: CASSSNRGLSEKLFF
j_gene: TRBJ1-4
d_gene: TRBD1
v_gene: TRBV7-3
abundance: -

CDR3nt: TGTGCCAGCAGCTTGGGGTCGGGGCTGAGGAGTGAAAAACTGTTTTTT
CDR3aa: CASSLGSGLRSEKLFF
j_gene: TRBJ1-4
d_gene: -
v_gene: TRBV5-8
abundance: -

CDR3nt: TGTGCCAGCAGCGGGGGACCTTACAATGAGCAGTTCTTC
CDR3aa: CASSGGPYNEQFF
j_gene: TRBJ2-1
d_gene: -
v_gene: TRBV11-3
abundance: -